The 12 T cell receptor beta chains listed next were all sequenced from one sample in a study of blood T cell repertoires in COVID-19. The repertoire was sequenced with immunoSEQ multiplex PCR; TCRdb's copy has only in-frame clones and lacks some. Of tens of thousands of clones detected, about 94% appear once; the ten largest clones hold 4.1%. Sequences were obtained from peripheral blood. These receptors came from a human donor with active COVID-19. The donor label of this sample is uncertain.

CDR3 in amino acids: CASSIFRPEASGRMKNIQYF. In DNA, the CDR3 is TGTGCCAGTAGTATATTTCGACCAGAAGCTAGCGGGAGGATGAAAAACATTCAGTACTTC. This chain uses TRBV19 with TRBJ2-4; 11 bases map to TRBD2. The germline gives CDR1 LNHDA, CDR2 SQIVND (reference sequence). V lost 2 bases to trimming and J lost 4 bases; unmatched junction nucleotides: 16. CDR3 length: 20 amino acids.

The V gene is TRBV11-3, the J gene TRBJ1-4, with D possibly being TRBD1 (5 bases). Trimming cost V 5 bases and J 0 bases, with 7 bases left between them. CDR1 and CDR2 (germline): SGHNT, YENEEA. CDR3 length: 14 residues. The CDR3 is CASSQGATNEKLFF. CDR3 nucleotide sequence: TGTGCCAGCAGCCAAGGGGCAACTAATGAAAAACTGTTTTTT.

V gene TRBV18 combines with J gene TRBJ2-7; TRBD1 agrees at 9 bases. CDR1 KGHSH and CDR2 LQKENI come from the germline V gene. The CDR3 extends over 16 amino acids. The trim removed 4 bases at V and 2 bases at J, leaving 9 bases unmatched. In DNA form, the CDR3 reads TGTGCCAGCTCACGCAACCGGGACAGGGTGCCCTACGAGCAGTACTTC. It specifies CASSRNRDRVPYEQYF.

This clone was seen a few times. The J gene is TRBJ1-6, the V gene TRBV5-4; tentatively, D is TRBD1 (6 bases). There are 14 residues in the CDR3. V gave up 5 bases and J gave up 8 bases, with 14 bases separating them. Germline assignment: CDR1 SGHNT and CDR2 YYREEE (reference sequence). The DNA of the CDR3 is TGTGCCAGCAGTTTACAGGGTGAGGATTCACCCCTCCACTTT. It translates to CASSLQGEDSPLHF. The entire variable domain, with the rest obtained from reference TRBV5-4 and TRBJ1-6, is as follows: ETGVTQSPTHLIKTRGQQVTLRCSSQSGHNTVSWYQQALGQGPQFIFQYYREEENGRGNFPPRFSGLQFPNYSSELNVNALELDDSALYLCASSLQGEDSPLHFGNGTRLTVT.

The rearrangement uses TRBV10-3 and TRBJ2-5, with 13 positions matching TRBD2. Germline V gives CDR1 ENHRY, CDR2 SYGVKD. Trimming cost V 3 bases and J 1 base; bases outside gene matches: 8. The CDR3 runs 18 residues. CDR3 sequence (DNA): TGTGCCATCAGTGAACTTGGACTAGCGGGAGCTCTCCAAGAGACCCAGTACTTC. It yields the protein CAISELGLAGALQETQYF.

This rearrangement joins TRBV4-1 to TRBJ2-3; the match to TRBD1 covers 9 bases. The J segment lost 0 bases and the V segment lost 0 bases, leaving 7 bases of the junction unmatched. The CDR3 is made up of 18 amino acids. CDR1 is MGHRA, CDR2 YSYEKL, per germline. The CDR3 protein is CASSQEAGQGPSTDTQYF. CDR3 nucleotides: TGCGCCAGCAGCCAAGAAGCGGGACAGGGCCCTAGCACAGATACGCAGTATTTT.

The V call is TRBV6-4, the J call TRBJ2-2; TRBD2 matches at 10 bases. Per germline, CDR1 MRHNA and CDR2 SNTAGT. J was trimmed by 4 bases and V by 4 bases; bases with no gene match: 3. The CDR3 loop spans 15 amino acids. CDR3 sequence reads: CASSVLAGVTGELFF. The CDR3 bases are TGTGCCAGCAGTGTTCTAGCGGGAGTCACCGGGGAGCTGTTTTTT.

V is TRBV2 and J is TRBJ1-2; D not certain. The length of the CDR3 is 13 residues. CDR1 SNHLY and CDR2 FYNNEI come from the germline V gene. V was cut by 3 bases and J by 2 bases, with 7 bases left in between. The CDR3 DNA sequence: TGTGCCAGCAGTGAGAGGCAGAACTATGGCTACACCTTC. Translated, it gives CASSERQNYGYTF.

The chain uses TRBV27 and TRBJ2-7; D unclear. CDR1 and CDR2 (germline): MNHEY, SMNVEV (reference sequence). There are 15 residues in the CDR3. Trimming pared 2 bases from V and 6 bases from J, leaving 17 bases between. The CDR3 nucleotides read TGTGCCAGCAGTTTAACTACCATTCGTTCTGGCGAGCAGTACTTC. Protein product: CASSLTTIRSGEQYF.

The V and J genes are TRBV6-5 and TRBJ2-7, with D possibly matching TRBD1 (7 bases). Deletions cut 0 bases from V and 1 base from J, with 13 bases between. The CDR3 has 16 residues. Germline assignment: CDR1 MNHEY and CDR2 SVGAGI. The CDR3 protein is CASSYSTGRGSYEQYF. For the CDR3, the DNA is TGTGCCAGCAGTTACTCGACAGGGCGGGGATCCTACGAGCAGTACTTC.

V gene TRBV19 combines with J gene TRBJ1-5; 7 bases line up with TRBD1. V was pared by 1 base and J by 2 bases, with 2 bases of the junction left unmatched. The CDR3 spans 15 residues. Germline V gene data show CDR1 as LNHDA and CDR2 as SQIVND (reference sequence). CDR3 bases: TGTGCCAGTAGTATAGGCAGGGGGGGCAATCAGCCCCAGCATTTT. Its translation is CASSIGRGGNQPQHF.

This rearrangement joins TRBV2 to TRBJ1-2; 10 nucleotides line up with TRBD1. The ends lost 7 bases at V and 2 bases at J; junction bases unmatched: 7. The CDR3 spans 15 residues. CDR1 is SNHLY and CDR2 is FYNNEI in the germline V gene. CDR3 coding DNA: TGTGCCAGCATAGGGACAGGGGACTACAACTATGGCTACACCTTC. This gives the protein CASIGTGDYNYGYTF.